This entry concerns a single TCR beta chain. Its antigen remains undetermined. Nothing much larger sits one base from this clone, and base qualities are not available. Patients with autoimmune disease history or receiving systemic immunosuppression were excluded from the trial. Peripheral blood for TCR sequencing was drawn from every dose cohort at baseline, at cycle 4 day 1 and at cycle 7 day 1. The samples were taken from a phase I, first-in-human, multicenter, open-label dose-escalation trial of ivuxolimab. The trial enrolled adults with locally advanced or metastatic head and neck squamous cell, hepatocellular, melanoma or renal cell carcinoma. Before TCR sequencing, CD4+ T cells and CD8+ T cells were sorted from peripheral blood as separate populations. The data were obtained in a study of OX40 agonist ivuxolimab in advanced cancers. About the investigation overall: Ivuxolimab was an agonistic, fully human IgG2 monoclonal antibody directed against OX40 (CD134), a costimulatory receptor. Of the approximately 50 patients in dose escalation, 19 had hepatocellular carcinoma, some 15 had melanoma, 9 had renal cell carcinoma and 9 had head and neck cancer. Patients were allowed to have had prior anti-PD-1, anti-PD-L1 or anti-CTLA-4 therapy, and about 40% of the dose-escalation patients had been treated with checkpoint inhibitors. Intravenous ivuxolimab was administered to patients every 2 weeks at six dose levels: 0.01, 0.1, 0.3, 1.5, 3 and 10 mg/kg. The dose-escalation cohort was 82.7% male with a mean age of approximately 60 years, ranging from roughly 20 to 80. Peripheral TCRbeta sequencing was intended to test whether TCR sequence diversity was altered and clonal T-cell expansion was caused by ivuxolimab. Three dose-escalation patients achieved partial responses, one with hepatocellular carcinoma and two with cutaneous melanoma. The paper describes the monotherapy dose-escalation part (N of about 55 patients) of the phase I trial of ivuxolimab. Study-wide findings and limitations: In the 0.1-3.0 mg/kg groups, partial responders had among the lowest normalized peripheral clonal expansion, particularly in CD8+ T cells. At doses of 0.1 to 3.0 mg/kg, clonal expansion of both CD4+ and CD8+ T cells in blood was seen between baseline and week 6. The antigen specificity of the peripheral T cells that underwent clonal expansion was not determined. Low levels of normalized T-cell clonal expansion were also shown by some nonresponding patients. After ivuxolimab, CD8+ T cells had more expanded clones than CD4+ T cells on average.

Trimming removed 4 bases from V and 2 bases from J, leaving 15 bases between the germline ends. The germline V gene (reference sequence) gives CDR1 as SGHNT and CDR2 as YYREEE. The CDR3 starts with the cysteine, ends with the phenylalanine, and has 15 residues. Kept here is only the CDR3 DNA, which spans 45 bases and is read in frame from base 1. For sequencing of the TCRbeta CDR3 region, genomic DNA was extracted from the sorted cells. The immunoSEQ Assay was used for sequencing of TCRbeta CDR3 regions. The source is immuneACCESS, and TCRdb retained only in-frame sequences with V and J called. Part of the clones is not carried over; for the studies checked, unresolved V genes explain less than half of this, and the remainder is unexplained. The sample table lists 45,000 to 55,000 clones, about 90% of them with a count of one. The ten largest clones add up to around 3.4% of the sample.

The V and J genes are TRBV5-4 and TRBJ1-2; a tentative D match to TRBD1 spans 5 bases. Sequencing used CD4+ or CD8+ T cells sorted from blood, obtained in a trial of the OX40 agonist ivuxolimab. The TCR comes from an adult with an advanced solid tumor such as melanoma, head and neck, liver or kidney cancer. CDR3 sequence: CASSGEPGRNYGYTF. The nucleotide sequence reads TGTGCCAGCAGCGGGGAACCGGGACGGAACTATGGCTACACCTTC.